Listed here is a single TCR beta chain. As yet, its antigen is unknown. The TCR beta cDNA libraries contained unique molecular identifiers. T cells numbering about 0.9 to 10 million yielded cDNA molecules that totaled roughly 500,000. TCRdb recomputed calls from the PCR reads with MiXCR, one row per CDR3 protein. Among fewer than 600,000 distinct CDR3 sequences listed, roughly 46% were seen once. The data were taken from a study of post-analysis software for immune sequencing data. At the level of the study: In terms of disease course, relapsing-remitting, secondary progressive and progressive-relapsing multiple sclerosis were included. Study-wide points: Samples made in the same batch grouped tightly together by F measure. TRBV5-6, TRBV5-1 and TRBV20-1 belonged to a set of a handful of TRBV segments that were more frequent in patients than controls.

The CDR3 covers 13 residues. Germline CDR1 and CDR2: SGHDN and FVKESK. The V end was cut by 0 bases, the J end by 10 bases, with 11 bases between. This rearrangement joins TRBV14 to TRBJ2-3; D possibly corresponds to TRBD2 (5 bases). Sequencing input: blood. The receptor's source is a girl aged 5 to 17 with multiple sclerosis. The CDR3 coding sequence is TGTGCCAGCAGCCAAGATCGAGGGCTCGCGCAGTATTTT. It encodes CASSQDRGLAQYF.